A selection of T cell receptor beta chains follows, all from one sample in a study of T cell repertoires in cytomegalovirus infection. MiXCR, run by TCRdb on the reads, gives a single entry per CDR3 protein. This sample has some 250,000 distinct CDR3 sequences, with roughly 9% found just once. Sequences were obtained from PBMCs. These receptors were collected from a human donor in good health (CMV status not recorded). Some clones in this sample may be carry-over from other donors' samples. Each CDR3 is given with its conserved first and last residue. Each record gives: V gene, clone size, J gene, D gene, CDR3 protein, CDR3 DNA. D genes are given only for firm matches. Some rows have no size entry. The others give once, few or many, or a class for an expanded clone.

V: TRBV2
size: few
J: TRBJ1-4
D: NA
CDR3: CASSEDRVSSNEKLFF
DNA: TGTGCCAGCAGTGAAGACAGGGTTTCATCTAATGAAAAACTGTTTTTT

V: TRBV7-2
size: many
J: TRBJ1-3
D: TRBD1
CDR3: CASSLEGTGGRNTIYF
DNA: TGTGCCAGCAGCTTAGAAGGGACAGGGGGCAGGAACACCATATATTTT

V: TRBV7-2
size: few
J: TRBJ1-5
D: NA
CDR3: CASSLVGGSSDQPQHF
DNA: TGTGCCAGCAGCTTAGTCGGGGGGTCGAGCGATCAGCCCCAGCATTTT

V: TRBV27
size: many
J: TRBJ2-1
D: TRBD2
CDR3: CASSSSGGRSYNEQFF
DNA: TGTGCCAGCAGTTCTAGCGGGGGTCGGTCCTACAATGAGCAGTTCTTC

V: TRBV12-3/TRBV12-4
size: many
J: TRBJ2-7
D: TRBD1
CDR3: CASSRRDRGSYEQYF
DNA: TGTGCCAGCAGCCGACGGGACAGGGGCTCCTACGAGCAGTACTTC

V: TRBV6-2/TRBV6-3
size: NA
J: TRBJ2-7
D: TRBD2
CDR3: CASSYTSGDPMGEQYF
DNA: TGTGCCAGCAGTTACACTAGCGGCGATCCTATGGGGGAGCAGTACTTC

V: TRBV7-9
size: NA
J: TRBJ2-7
D: TRBD1
CDR3: CASSPGGGTGGSAATSYEQYF
DNA: TGTGCCAGCAGTCCTGGTGGGGGGACAGGGGGCTCAGCGGCCACGTCCTACGAGCAGTACTTC

V: TRBV7-9
size: many
J: TRBJ2-7
D: NA
CDR3: CASSLWSVREQYF
DNA: TGTGCCAGCAGCTTATGGTCAGTTCGGGAGCAGTACTTC

V: TRBV7-2
size: many
J: TRBJ1-2
D: NA
CDR3: CASSGFGAYGYTF
DNA: TGTGCCAGCAGCGGATTTGGGGCCTATGGCTACACCTTC

V: TRBV28
size: NA
J: TRBJ2-3
D: TRBD2
CDR3: CATRPGLAVTDTQYF
DNA: TGTGCCACCAGGCCGGGACTAGCGGTCACAGATACGCAGTATTTT

V: TRBV7-2
size: many
J: TRBJ1-1
D: TRBD1
CDR3: CASSTTGARTEAFF
DNA: TGTGCCAGCAGCACGACAGGGGCGAGGACTGAAGCTTTCTTT

V: TRBV7-2
size: many
J: TRBJ1-6
D: TRBD1
CDR3: CASSPDRQNSPLHF
DNA: TGTGCCAGCAGCCCGGACAGGCAGAATTCACCCCTCCACTTT

V: TRBV19
size: many
J: TRBJ2-2
D: TRBD1
CDR3: CASIRGQGNTGELFF
DNA: TGTGCCAGTATCCGGGGACAGGGGAACACCGGGGAGCTGTTTTTT

V: TRBV4-3
size: few
J: TRBJ2-7
D: TRBD2
CDR3: CASSQVGLALPLSEQYF
DNA: TGCGCCAGCAGCCAAGTCGGACTAGCTCTACCACTGTCGGAGCAGTACTTC

V: TRBV7-2
size: many
J: TRBJ2-5
D: NA
CDR3: CASSLARAVYSQETQYF
DNA: TGTGCCAGCAGCTTAGCCCGGGCAGTATATAGCCAAGAGACCCAGTACTTC

V: TRBV6-6
size: NA
J: TRBJ2-1
D: NA
CDR3: CASSYGGREQFF
DNA: TGTGCCAGCAGTTATGGGGGCCGGGAGCAGTTCTTC

V: TRBV30
size: few
J: TRBJ1-1
D: NA
CDR3: CAWTAQGLFAEAFF
DNA: TGTGCCTGGACGGCCCAGGGACTATTCGCTGAAGCTTTCTTT

V: TRBV20-1
size: NA
J: TRBJ1-4
D: NA
CDR3: CSAPIPPVWKLFF
DNA: TGCAGTGCACCCATACCCCCGGTTTGGAAACTGTTTTTT

V: TRBV7-2
size: many
J: TRBJ2-7
D: NA
CDR3: CASSLSSQLGQYF
DNA: TGTGCCAGCAGCTTAAGTTCGCAGTTGGGGCAGTACTTC

V: TRBV12-3/TRBV12-4
size: many
J: TRBJ2-5
D: TRBD1
CDR3: CASRIRTGGETQYF
DNA: TGTGCCAGCAGGATCCGGACAGGGGGAGAGACCCAGTACTTC

V: TRBV7-2
size: many
J: TRBJ2-2
D: TRBD2
CDR3: CASSSGLAGVNTGELFF
DNA: TGTGCCAGCAGCTCGGGACTAGCGGGGGTGAACACCGGGGAGCTGTTTTTT

V: TRBV6-2/TRBV6-3
size: few
J: TRBJ1-5
D: NA
CDR3: CASSSTVRNQPQHF
DNA: TGTGCCAGCAGTTCAACCGTTCGCAATCAGCCCCAGCATTTT

V: TRBV20-1
size: many
J: TRBJ1-2
D: TRBD1
CDR3: CSARDPTGFGYGYTF
DNA: TGCAGTGCTAGGGACCCGACAGGGTTCGGCTATGGCTACACCTTC

V: TRBV19
size: NA
J: TRBJ1-1
D: TRBD1
CDR3: CATRDRGSTEAFF
DNA: TGTGCCACCCGGGACAGGGGGAGCACTGAAGCTTTCTTT

V: TRBV4-3
size: NA
J: TRBJ1-1
D: TRBD1
CDR3: CASDRDREDTEAFF
DNA: TGCGCCAGCGACCGGGACAGGGAAGACACTGAAGCTTTCTTT

V: TRBV19
size: NA
J: TRBJ2-7
D: NA
CDR3: CASSISGTPLSYEQYF
DNA: TGTGCCAGTAGTATATCCGGGACACCGCTCTCCTACGAGCAGTACTTC

V: TRBV7-2
size: many
J: TRBJ2-7
D: NA
CDR3: CASSPRTGDSYEQYF
DNA: TGTGCCAGCAGCCCCCGGACGGGGGACTCCTACGAGCAGTACTTC

V: TRBV4-1
size: NA
J: TRBJ1-3
D: TRBD1
CDR3: CASSTEQGARGNTIYF
DNA: TGCGCCAGCAGCACAGAACAGGGGGCGCGTGGAAACACCATATATTTT

V: TRBV7-6
size: many
J: TRBJ1-4
D: TRBD1
CDR3: CASSLGQGGSEKLFF
DNA: TGTGCCAGCAGCTTAGGACAGGGAGGTAGTGAAAAACTGTTTTTT

V: TRBV2
size: few
J: TRBJ1-1
D: NA
CDR3: CASSEALRRGIAFF
DNA: TGTGCCAGCAGTGAAGCGCTTCGTAGGGGGATCGCTTTCTTT

V: TRBV7-2
size: many
J: TRBJ2-7
D: NA
CDR3: CASSQRGFSYEQYF
DNA: TGTGCCAGCAGCCAAAGGGGGTTCTCCTACGAGCAGTACTTC

V: TRBV6-5
size: NA
J: TRBJ1-4
D: TRBD1
CDR3: CASAPLSGTGGEKLFF
DNA: TGTGCCAGCGCACCCCTTTCCGGGACAGGGGGTGAAAAACTGTTTTTT

V: TRBV27
size: few
J: TRBJ2-2
D: NA
CDR3: CASRPRTDSFLRTGELFF
DNA: TGTGCCAGCAGACCCCGAACGGACAGTTTTCTTCGGACCGGGGAGCTGTTTTTT

V: TRBV19
size: many
J: TRBJ1-2
D: NA
CDR3: CASSIATGPAGYTF
DNA: TGTGCCAGTAGTATAGCCACAGGTCCCGCAGGCTACACCTTC

V: TRBV7-2
size: many
J: TRBJ2-1
D: NA
CDR3: CASSRQAGSIYNEQFF
DNA: TGTGCCAGCAGCCGTCAGGCAGGGTCAATTTACAATGAGCAGTTCTTC

V: TRBV7-2
size: many
J: TRBJ1-1
D: NA
CDR3: CASSLNPNRGTEAFF
DNA: TGTGCCAGCAGCTTAAACCCAAATCGGGGCACTGAAGCTTTCTTT

V: TRBV6-2/TRBV6-3
size: many
J: TRBJ2-7
D: NA
CDR3: CASSSKRTGTYEQYF
DNA: TGTGCCAGCAGTTCGAAGCGGACCGGAACCTACGAGCAGTACTTC

V: TRBV19
size: many
J: TRBJ1-5
D: NA
CDR3: CASRSPAGAQPQHF
DNA: TGTGCCAGTCGATCGCCCGCAGGGGCTCAGCCCCAGCATTTT

V: TRBV12-5
size: few
J: TRBJ2-1
D: NA
CDR3: CASGLVLFGGASSYNEQFF
DNA: TGTGCTAGTGGTTTGGTACTTTTTGGTGGGGCTAGCTCCTACAATGAGCAGTTCTTC

V: TRBV6-2/TRBV6-3
size: NA
J: TRBJ1-5
D: NA
CDR3: CASSYSVLGAGNQPQHF
DNA: TGTGCCAGCAGTTATTCTGTTCTGGGGGCCGGCAATCAGCCCCAGCATTTT

V: TRBV20-1
size: many
J: TRBJ2-7
D: TRBD2
CDR3: CSARNLAGSSYEQYF
DNA: TGCAGTGCTAGAAACCTAGCGGGGAGCTCCTACGAGCAGTACTTC

V: TRBV7-2
size: many
J: TRBJ1-2
D: TRBD1
CDR3: CASSPRQGALNGYTF
DNA: TGTGCCAGCAGCCCACGACAGGGGGCGCTTAATGGCTACACCTTC

V: TRBV28
size: few
J: TRBJ2-7
D: TRBD1
CDR3: CASSFPGGVDYEQYF
DNA: TGTGCCAGCAGTTTCCCAGGGGGCGTTGACTACGAGCAGTACTTC

V: TRBV7-7
size: many
J: TRBJ2-7
D: NA
CDR3: CASSLTATSTEQYF
DNA: TGTGCTAGCAGCTTAACGGCTACTTCCACCGAGCAGTACTTC

V: TRBV27
size: NA
J: TRBJ2-7
D: TRBD2
CDR3: CASKNSGSDYEQYF
DNA: TGTGCCAGCAAAAATAGCGGGAGCGACTACGAGCAGTACTTC

V: TRBV20-1
size: many
J: TRBJ2-7
D: NA
CDR3: CSAEGRFDEQYF
DNA: TGCAGTGCAGAGGGGCGTTTTGACGAGCAGTACTTC